Each of the 2 T cell receptor beta chains below was sequenced from the same sample in a study of control samples from healthy donors and cancer patients. Some clones are missing from TCRdb's copy, which holds only in-frame ones; the method was immunoSEQ multiplex PCR. The sample consists of about 80,000 clones, more than 65% of them appearing once. Sequencing was carried out using PBMCs. These receptors all stem from a man aged 55 to 70 with head and neck cancer.

The rearrangement joins TRBV28 to TRBJ2-5; D is unresolved. Per the germline V gene, CDR1 is MDHEN and CDR2 is SYDVKM. CDR3 length: 10 residues. The V and J ends lost 2 bases and 5 bases respectively, with 0 bases between them. CDR3 DNA sequence: TGTGCCAGCAGTTTAGAGACCCAGTACTTC. This gives the protein CASSLETQYF.

The V call is TRBV5-1, the J call TRBJ2-2, with 10 bases that match TRBD2. The V gene end was trimmed by 1 base and the J gene end by 5 bases; junction bases not matched to a gene: 5. Germline CDR1 SGHRS, CDR2 YFSETQ. The CDR3 covers 16 residues. CDR3 loop: CASSLTSGTSTGELFF. The CDR3 DNA reads TGCGCCAGCAGCTTGACTAGCGGGACGTCAACCGGGGAGCTGTTTTTT.